Given below is one T cell receptor beta chain in context. Its antigen is unknown. No base qualities exist here, and no much larger clone lies one base off it. The record originates from a study of OX40 agonist ivuxolimab in advanced cancers. About the study as a whole: Ivuxolimab, which targeted the costimulatory receptor OX40 (CD134), was an agonistic, fully human IgG2 monoclonal antibody. Intravenous ivuxolimab was administered to patients every 2 weeks at six dose levels: 0.01, 0.1, 0.3, 1.5, 3 and 10 mg/kg. Of the approximately 53 patients in dose escalation, some 20 had hepatocellular carcinoma, some 15 had melanoma, 9 had renal cell carcinoma and 9 had head and neck cancer. A male proportion of approximately 83% and a mean age of around 60 years, ranging from roughly 23 to 80, were recorded for the dose-escalation cohort. Patients were allowed to have had prior anti-PD-1, anti-PD-L1 or anti-CTLA-4 therapy, and 40% to 45% of the dose-escalation patients had been treated with checkpoint inhibitors. Three dose-escalation patients achieved partial responses, one with hepatocellular carcinoma and two with cutaneous melanoma. Peripheral TCRbeta sequencing was intended to test whether TCR sequence diversity was altered and clonal T-cell expansion was caused by ivuxolimab. The paper describes the monotherapy dose-escalation part (N = 52 patients) of the phase I trial of ivuxolimab.

Findings and caveats that apply to the study as a whole: Low levels of normalized T-cell clonal expansion were also seen in some nonresponding patients. At doses from 0.1 to 3.0 mg/kg, clonal expansion was seen in both CD4+ and CD8+ blood T cells between baseline and week 6. Partial responders in the 0.1-3.0 mg/kg groups had among the lowest normalized peripheral clonal expansion, especially among CD8+ T cells. On average, CD8+ T cells showed more expanded clones than CD4+ T cells after ivuxolimab. Antigen specificity was not determined for the clonally expanded peripheral T cells.

Genomic DNA was isolated from the sorted cells so that the TCRbeta CDR3 region could be sequenced. The immunoSEQ Assay was used to sequence the TCRbeta CDR3 regions. In its TCRdb copy, this immuneACCESS table keeps in-frame sequences only and misses some clones. Where compared with another copy, unresolved V genes explain less than half of these, and the others have no known cause. This sample is represented by roughly 63,000 clones; 75% to 90% of them were singletons. The ten biggest clones cover 11% of the sample. The trial excluded patients who had a history of autoimmune disease or who were on systemic immunosuppression. Peripheral blood for TCR sequencing was drawn from every dose cohort at baseline, at cycle 4 day 1 and at cycle 7 day 1. Samples were obtained from an open-label, multicenter, first-in-human phase I dose-escalation trial of ivuxolimab. Adults with locally advanced or metastatic melanoma, renal cell, hepatocellular, or head and neck squamous cell carcinoma were enrolled in the trial. Before TCR sequencing, CD4+ T cells and CD8+ T cells were sorted from peripheral blood as separate populations.

V gives up 6 bases and J gives up 2 bases, and the segment between their germline ends measures 14 bases. CDR1 and CDR2, per the germline V gene, are MDHEN and SYDVKM. From its cysteine to its phenylalanine, the CDR3 spans 14 amino acids. Here the CDR3 DNA is all that survives: 42 bases in frame from base 1. The sequence was collected from an adult with an advanced solid tumor such as melanoma, head and neck, liver or kidney cancer. The chain joins TRBV28 to TRBJ2-7, with TRBD1 as a weak D call on 7 bases. Sequences were derived from CD4+ or CD8+ T cells sorted from blood, sampled in a trial of the OX40 agonist ivuxolimab. In nucleotides, the sequence is TGTGCCAGCAGCCAGGGGGGACTTCCCTACGAGCAGTACTTC. This gives the protein CASSQGGLPYEQYF. Extended through the reference TRBV28 and TRBJ2-7 proteins, this CDR3 yields the full variable domain: DVKVTQSSRYLVKRTGEKVFLECVQDMDHENMFWYRQDPGLGLRLIYFSYDVKMKEKGDIPEGYSVSREKKERFSLILESASTNQTSMYLCASSQGGLPYEQYFGPGTRLTVT.